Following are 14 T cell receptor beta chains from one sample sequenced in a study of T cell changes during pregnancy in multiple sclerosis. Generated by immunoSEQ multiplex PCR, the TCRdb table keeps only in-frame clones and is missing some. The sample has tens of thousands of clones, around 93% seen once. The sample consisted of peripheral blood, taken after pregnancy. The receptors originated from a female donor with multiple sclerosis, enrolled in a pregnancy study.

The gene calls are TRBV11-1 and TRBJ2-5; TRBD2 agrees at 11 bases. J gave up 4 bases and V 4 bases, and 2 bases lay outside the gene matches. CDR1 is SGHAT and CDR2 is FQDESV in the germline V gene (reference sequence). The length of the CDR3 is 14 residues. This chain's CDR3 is CASSSGLAGETQYF. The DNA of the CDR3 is TGTGCCAGCAGCTCCGGACTAGCGGGAGAGACCCAGTACTTC. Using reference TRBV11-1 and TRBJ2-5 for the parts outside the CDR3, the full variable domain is EAEVAQSPRYKITEKSQAVAFWCDPISGHATLYWYRQILGQGPELLVQFQDESVVDDSQLPKDRFSAERLKGVDSTLKIQPAELGDSAMYLCASSSGLAGETQYFGPGTRLLVL.

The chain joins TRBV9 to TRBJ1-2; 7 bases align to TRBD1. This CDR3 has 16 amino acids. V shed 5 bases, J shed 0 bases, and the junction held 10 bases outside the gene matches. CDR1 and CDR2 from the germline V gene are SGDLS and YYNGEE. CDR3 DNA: TGTGCCAGCAGGAATACAGGGGACGAATCTAACTATGGCTACACCTTC. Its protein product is CASRNTGDESNYGYTF.

The CDR3 DNA reads as TGTGCCAGCGGGCCAGGGTACTACGAGCAGTACTTC. This translates into CASGPGYYEQYF. The chain carries TRBV6-1 and TRBJ2-7; D might be TRBD1 (5 bases). The germline V gene has CDR1 MNHNS and CDR2 SASEGT. V was clipped by 8 bases and J by 3 bases, with 11 bases between them. The CDR3 has 12 residues.

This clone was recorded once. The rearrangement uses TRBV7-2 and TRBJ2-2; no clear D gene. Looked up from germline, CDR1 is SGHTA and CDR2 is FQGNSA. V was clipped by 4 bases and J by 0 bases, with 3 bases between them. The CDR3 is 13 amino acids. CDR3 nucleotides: TGTGCCAGCAGCTCCTCGAACACCGGGGAGCTGTTTTTT. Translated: CASSSSNTGELFF.

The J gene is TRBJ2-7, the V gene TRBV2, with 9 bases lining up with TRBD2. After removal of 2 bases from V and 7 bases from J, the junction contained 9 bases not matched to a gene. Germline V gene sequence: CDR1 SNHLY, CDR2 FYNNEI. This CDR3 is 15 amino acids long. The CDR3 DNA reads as TGTGCCAGCAGTGAATTGGCTAGCGGGACGCGTGAGCAGTACTTC. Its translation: CASSELASGTREQYF.

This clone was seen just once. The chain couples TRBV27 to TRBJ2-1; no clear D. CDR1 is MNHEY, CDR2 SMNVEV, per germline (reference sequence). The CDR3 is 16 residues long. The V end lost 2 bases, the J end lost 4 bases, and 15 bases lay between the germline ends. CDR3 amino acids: CASSLSTAVNYNEQFF. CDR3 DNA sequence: TGTGCCAGCAGTTTAAGTACCGCGGTGAATTACAATGAGCAGTTCTTC.

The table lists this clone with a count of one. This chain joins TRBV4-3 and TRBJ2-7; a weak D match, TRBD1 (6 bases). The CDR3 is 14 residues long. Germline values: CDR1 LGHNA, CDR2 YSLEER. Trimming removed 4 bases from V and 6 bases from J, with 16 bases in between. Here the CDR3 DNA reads TGCGCCAGCAGCCCGACAGGAGGATTTGGCGAGCAGTACTTC. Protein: CASSPTGGFGEQYF.

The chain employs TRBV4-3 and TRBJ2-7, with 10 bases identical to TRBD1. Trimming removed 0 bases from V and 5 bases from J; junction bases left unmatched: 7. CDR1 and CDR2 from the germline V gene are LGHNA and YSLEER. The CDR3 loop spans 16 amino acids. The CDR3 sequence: CASSQDWRQGANEQYF. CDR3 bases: TGCGCCAGCAGCCAAGATTGGCGACAGGGGGCCAACGAGCAGTACTTC.

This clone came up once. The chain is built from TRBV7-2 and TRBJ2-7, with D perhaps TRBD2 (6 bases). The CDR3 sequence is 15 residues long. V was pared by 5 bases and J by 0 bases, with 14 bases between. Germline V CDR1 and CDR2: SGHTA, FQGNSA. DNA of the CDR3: TGTGCCAGCAGCCAAGAGGAGGGGAGCTCCTACGAGCAGTACTTC. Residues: CASSQEEGSSYEQYF.

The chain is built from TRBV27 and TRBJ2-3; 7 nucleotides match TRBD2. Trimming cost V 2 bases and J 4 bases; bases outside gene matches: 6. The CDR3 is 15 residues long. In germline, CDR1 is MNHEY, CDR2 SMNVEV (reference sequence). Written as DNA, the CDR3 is TGTGCCAGCAGTTTAGGAGGGAGGGCCGCAGATACGCAGTATTTT. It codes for CASSLGGRAADTQYF.

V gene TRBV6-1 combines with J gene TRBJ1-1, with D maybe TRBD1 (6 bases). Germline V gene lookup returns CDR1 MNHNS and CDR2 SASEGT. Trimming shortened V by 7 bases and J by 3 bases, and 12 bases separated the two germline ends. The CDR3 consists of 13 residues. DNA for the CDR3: TGTGCCAGCAATCAGGGGAGACACACTGAAGCTTTCTTT. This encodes CASNQGRHTEAFF.

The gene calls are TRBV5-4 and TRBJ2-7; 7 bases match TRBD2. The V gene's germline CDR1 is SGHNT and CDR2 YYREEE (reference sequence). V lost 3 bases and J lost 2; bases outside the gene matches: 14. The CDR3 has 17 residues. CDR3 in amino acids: CASSYGGRTATTYEQYF. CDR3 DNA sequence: TGTGCCAGCAGCTACGGGGGGAGGACGGCGACCACCTACGAGCAGTACTTC.

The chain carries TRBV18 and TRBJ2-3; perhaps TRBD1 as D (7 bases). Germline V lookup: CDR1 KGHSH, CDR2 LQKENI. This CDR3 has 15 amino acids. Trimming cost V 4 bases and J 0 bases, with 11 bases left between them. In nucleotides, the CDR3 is TGTGCCAGCTCACTACAGGGGACTAGCACAGATACGCAGTATTTT. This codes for CASSLQGTSTDTQYF.

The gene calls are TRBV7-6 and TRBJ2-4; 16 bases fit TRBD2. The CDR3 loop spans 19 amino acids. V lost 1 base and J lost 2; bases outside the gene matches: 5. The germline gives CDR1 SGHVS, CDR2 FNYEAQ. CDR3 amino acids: CASSLEGLAGGPPKNIQYF. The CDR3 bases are TGTGCCAGCAGCTTAGAGGGACTAGCGGGAGGGCCTCCCAAAAACATTCAGTACTTC.